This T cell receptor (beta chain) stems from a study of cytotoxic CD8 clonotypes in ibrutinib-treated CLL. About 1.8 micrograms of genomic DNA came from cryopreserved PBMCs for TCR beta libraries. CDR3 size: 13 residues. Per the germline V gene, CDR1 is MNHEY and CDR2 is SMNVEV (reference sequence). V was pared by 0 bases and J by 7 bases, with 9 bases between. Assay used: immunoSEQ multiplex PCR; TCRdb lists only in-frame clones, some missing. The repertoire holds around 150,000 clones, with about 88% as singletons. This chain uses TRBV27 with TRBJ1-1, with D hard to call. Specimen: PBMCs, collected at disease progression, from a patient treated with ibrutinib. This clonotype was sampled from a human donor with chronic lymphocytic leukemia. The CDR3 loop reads CASSLSGRREAFF. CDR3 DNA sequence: TGTGCCAGCAGTTTATCTGGTCGGCGTGAAGCTTTCTTT.